Listed below are T cell receptor beta chains from one sample, sequenced in a study of control samples from healthy donors and cancer patients. Measured with immunoSEQ multiplex PCR; TCRdb has only the in-frame clones, and not every one. The sample lists 40,000 to 65,000 clones; about 85% were seen once. The source material was PBMCs. These receptors were taken from a man between 60 and 70 years old with head and neck cancer. CDR3s include the opening cysteine and the closing phenylalanine or tryptophan. The D gene is left open where the match is weak. Where a row states a size, it is once, few, many or the class of an expanded clone; other rows omit it.

>TRBJ1-1|TRBV6-2/TRBV6-3|NA|NA
TGTGCCAGCAGTTACCTCTTCGGGACTTATAAGAACACTGAAGCTTTCTTT
CASSYLFGTYKNTEAFF
>TRBJ1-1|TRBV18|NA|NA
TGTGCCAGCTCACCCGGGAGGACCATCGGCACTGAAGCTTTCTTT
CASSPGRTIGTEAFF
>TRBJ1-2|TRBV6-4|NA|NA
TGTGCCAGCAGTTCAGGAGGTGGCTACACCTTC
CASSSGGGYTF
>TRBJ2-5|TRBV3-1/TRBV3-2|NA|NA
TGTGCCAGCAGCCGACGGCTATACTCTCAAGAGACCCAGTACTTC
CASSRRLYSQETQYF
>TRBJ2-3|TRBV6-4|NA|NA
TGTGCCAGCAGTGACGGGGTCAAAGATACGCAGTATTTT
CASSDGVKDTQYF
>TRBJ2-5|TRBV5-8|NA|NA
TGTGCCAGCAGCTTTGTAAGGGCAGAGACCCAGTACTTC
CASSFVRAETQYF
>TRBJ2-7|TRBV25-1|NA|NA
TGTGCCAGCAGTGATGTGGGCTACGAGCAGTACTTC
CASSDVGYEQYF
>TRBJ2-7|TRBV28|once|TRBD1
TGTGCCAGCAGACGGGACAGAACCTACGAGCAGTACTTC
CASRRDRTYEQYF
>TRBJ1-3|TRBV7-9|NA|NA
TGTGCCAGCGGCACTATAGACACCATATATTTT
CASGTIDTIYF
>TRBJ1-3|TRBV19|NA|NA
TGTGCCAGTAGTATCTCAGGGTATGGAAACACCATATATTTT
CASSISGYGNTIYF
>TRBJ2-7|TRBV5-1|NA|TRBD2
TGCGCCAGCAGCTTCGGGACTAGCGGATACGAGCAGTACTTC
CASSFGTSGYEQYF
>TRBJ2-6|TRBV18|NA|NA
TGTGCCAGCTCACCACTTGGGGCCTCTGGGGCCAACGTCCTGACTTTC
CASSPLGASGANVLTF
>TRBJ1-2|TRBV5-1|NA|NA
TGCGCCAGCAGCTTGGACGGGACGGCTAACTATGGCTACACCTTC
CASSLDGTANYGYTF
>TRBJ1-2|TRBV28|NA|NA
TGTGCCAGCAGTTTACCTGGATACGGGGGAAATGGCTACACCTTC
CASSLPGYGGNGYTF